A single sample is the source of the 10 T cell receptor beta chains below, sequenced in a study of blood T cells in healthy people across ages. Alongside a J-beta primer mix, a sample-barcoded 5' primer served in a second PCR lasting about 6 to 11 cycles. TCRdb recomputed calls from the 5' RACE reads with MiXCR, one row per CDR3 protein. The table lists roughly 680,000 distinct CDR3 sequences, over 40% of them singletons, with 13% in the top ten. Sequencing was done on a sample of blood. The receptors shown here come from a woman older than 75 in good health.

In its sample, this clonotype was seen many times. The CDR3: CSAGGSGANVLTF. CDR3 DNA: TGCAGTGCAGGGGGCTCTGGGGCCAACGTCCTGACTTTC. The chain couples TRBV20-1 to TRBJ2-6, with D possibly TRBD1 on 6 matching bases. Germline V CDR1 and CDR2: DFQATT, SNEGSKA (reference sequence). Trimming took off 6 bases at V and 0 bases at J, with 6 bases between the two ends. The CDR3 length is 13 residues.

CDR3 loop: CASSRTSGFPYEQYF. The CDR3 nucleotides are TGTGCCAGCAGTCGGACTAGCGGGTTCCCCTACGAGCAGTACTTC. The V and J genes are TRBV7-8 and TRBJ2-7, with 11 bases lining up with TRBD2. The germline CDR1 and CDR2 sequences are SGHVS and FQNEAQ. The CDR3 loop spans 15 amino acids. Trimming removed 6 bases from V and 2 bases from J; junction bases left unmatched: 6.

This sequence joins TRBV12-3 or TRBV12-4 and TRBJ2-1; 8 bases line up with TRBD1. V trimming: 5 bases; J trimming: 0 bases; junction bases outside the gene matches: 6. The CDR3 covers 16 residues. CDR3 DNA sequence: TGTGCCAGCAGTCCTCCAGGGGGCAACTCCTACAATGAGCAGTTCTTC. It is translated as CASSPPGGNSYNEQFF.

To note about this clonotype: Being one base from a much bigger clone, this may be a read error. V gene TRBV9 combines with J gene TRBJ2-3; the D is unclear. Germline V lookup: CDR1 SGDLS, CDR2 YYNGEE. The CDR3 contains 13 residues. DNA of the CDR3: TGTGCCAGCAGGCATTCCAGCATAGATACGCAGTATTTT. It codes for CASRHSSIDTQYF.

DNA of the CDR3: TGTGCCATCAGGGACACCGGGGAGCTGTTTTTT. Translation: CAIRDTGELFF. The chain combines TRBV10-3 with TRBJ2-2; D remains ambiguous. Germline values: CDR1 ENHRY, CDR2 SYGVKD. The CDR3 extends over 11 amino acids. V lost 6 bases, J lost 3 bases, and 2 bases lay in between.

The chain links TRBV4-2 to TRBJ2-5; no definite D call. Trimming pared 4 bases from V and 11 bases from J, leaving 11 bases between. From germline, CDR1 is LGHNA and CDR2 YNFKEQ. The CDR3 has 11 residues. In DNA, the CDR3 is TGTGCCAGCAGCCGAACTGGAGAGCAGTACTTC. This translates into CASSRTGEQYF.

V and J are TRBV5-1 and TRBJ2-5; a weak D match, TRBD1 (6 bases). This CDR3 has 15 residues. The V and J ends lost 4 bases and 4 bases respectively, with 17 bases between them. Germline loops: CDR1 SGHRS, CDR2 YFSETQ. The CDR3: CASSPRTGMAETQYF. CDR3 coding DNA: TGCGCCAGCAGCCCGAGAACAGGGATGGCAGAGACCCAGTACTTC. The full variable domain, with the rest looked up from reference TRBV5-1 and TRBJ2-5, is KAGVTQTPRYLIKTRGQQVTLSCSPISGHRSVSWYQQTPGQGLQFLFEYFSETQRNKGNFPGRFSGRQFSNSRSEMNVSTLELGDSALYLCASSPRTGMAETQYFGPGTRLLVL.

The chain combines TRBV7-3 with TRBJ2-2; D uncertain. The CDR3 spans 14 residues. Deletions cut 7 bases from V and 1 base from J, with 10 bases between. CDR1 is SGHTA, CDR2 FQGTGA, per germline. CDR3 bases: TGTGCCAGCAAGGGCACGCGGAACACCGGGGAGCTGTTTTTT. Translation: CASKGTRNTGELFF.

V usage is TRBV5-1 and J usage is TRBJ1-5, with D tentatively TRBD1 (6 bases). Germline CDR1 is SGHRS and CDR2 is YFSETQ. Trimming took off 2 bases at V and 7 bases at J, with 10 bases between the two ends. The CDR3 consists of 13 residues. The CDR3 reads CASSFIQGQPQHF. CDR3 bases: TGCGCCAGCAGCTTCATACAGGGCCAGCCCCAGCATTTT. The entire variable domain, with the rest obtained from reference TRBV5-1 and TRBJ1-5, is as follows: KAGVTQTPRYLIKTRGQQVTLSCSPISGHRSVSWYQQTPGQGLQFLFEYFSETQRNKGNFPGRFSGRQFSNSRSEMNVSTLELGDSALYLCASSFIQGQPQHFGDGTRLSIL.

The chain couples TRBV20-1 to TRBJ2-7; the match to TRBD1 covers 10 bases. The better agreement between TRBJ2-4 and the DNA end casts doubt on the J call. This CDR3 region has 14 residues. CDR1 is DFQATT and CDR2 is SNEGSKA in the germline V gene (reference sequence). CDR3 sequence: CSARVPGTGDIQYF. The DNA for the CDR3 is TGCAGTGCTAGGGTACCCGGGACAGGGGACATTCAGTACTTC.